One and the same sample provided the 9 T cell receptor beta chains below, sequenced in a study of OX40 agonist ivuxolimab in advanced cancers. Profiling relied on immunoSEQ multiplex PCR, and the TCRdb table lists in-frame clones only, not all of them. The table includes 40,000 to 45,000 clones, about 86% detected once. Material: CD4+ or CD8+ T cells sorted from blood, obtained in a trial of the OX40 agonist ivuxolimab. The receptors derive from an adult with an advanced solid tumor such as melanoma, head and neck, liver or kidney cancer.

As regards this clone: It differs at one base from a far larger clone, so likely a read error. Distinct nucleotide sequences in the sample also encode this CDR3. The chain carries TRBV19 and TRBJ1-2; possibly TRBD1 for D (6 bases). This CDR3 region has 17 residues. The V end lost 6 bases, the J end lost 4 bases, and 24 bases lay between the germline ends. CDR1 and CDR2 from the germline V gene are LNHDA and SQIVND (reference sequence). Here the CDR3 DNA reads TGTGCCAGTAGCCCCGGGGGTACCGGGACACGCTTCTATGGCTACACCTTC. The encoded protein is CASSPGGTGTRFYGYTF.

This clone was observed a single time. V usage is TRBV11-2 and J usage is TRBJ2-2; D uncertain. The V gene's germline CDR1 is SGHAT and CDR2 FQNNGV. V was clipped by 0 bases and J by 0 bases, with 8 bases between them. This CDR3 contains 16 residues. The CDR3 bases are TGTGCCAGCAGCTTAGAGTGGCGCTCGAACACCGGGGAGCTGTTTTTT. This gives the protein CASSLEWRSNTGELFF.

In its sample, this clone was seen once. The CDR3 bases are TGTGCCAGCAGCCCGACAGGGGGCGAAGCAGATACGCAGTATTTT. The encoded protein is CASSPTGGEADTQYF. This chain links TRBV6-5 with TRBJ2-3; 10 bases map to TRBD1. Germline assignment: CDR1 MNHEY and CDR2 SVGAGI. V dropped 6 bases and J dropped 4; count of bases not matched to a gene: 7. This CDR3 region has 15 residues.

CDR3 in amino acids: CASSEYRSRETQYF. The CDR3 nucleotides read TGTGCCAGCAGTGAATATAGGTCGAGAGAGACCCAGTACTTC. The chain links TRBV25-1 to TRBJ2-5; D not certain. The germline gives CDR1 MGHDK, CDR2 SYGVNS. The CDR3 has 14 residues. Trimming cost V 0 bases and J 4 bases, with 9 bases left between them.

This chain connects TRBV15 to TRBJ1-2, with 12 positions matching TRBD1. With V trimmed by 0 bases and J by 7 bases, 0 bases remained unmatched. CDR1 LNHNV and CDR2 YYDKDF come from the germline V gene (reference sequence). CDR3 length equals 14 residues. For the CDR3, the DNA is TGTGCCACCAGCAGAGAGGGACAGGGGGCTGGCTACACCTTC. This sequence encodes CATSREGQGAGYTF.

This clone was seen only once. The V and J genes are TRBV27 and TRBJ1-1, with D possibly matching TRBD1 (6 bases). Germline V CDR1 and CDR2: MNHEY, SMNVEV (reference sequence). The V end lost 0 bases, the J end lost 4 bases, and 6 bases lay between the germline ends. This CDR3 spans 13 amino acids. The CDR3 coding sequence is TGTGCCAGCAGTTTATCGGGGGCCACTGAAGCTTTCTTT. It yields the protein CASSLSGATEAFF.

This clone was recorded once. The V gene is TRBV28, the J gene TRBJ1-5; D ambiguous. Trimming stripped 3 bases from V and 3 bases from J, with 9 bases between. Germline CDR1 and CDR2: MDHEN and SYDVKM. This CDR3 comprises 14 residues. The CDR3 loop is CASSFGGYNQPQHF. The CDR3, as DNA: TGTGCCAGCAGTTTTGGCGGATACAATCAGCCCCAGCATTTT.

This clone was seen a handful of times. The chain links TRBV4-3 to TRBJ2-5, with 9 positions matching TRBD1. V lost 1 base and J lost 4; bases outside the gene matches: 4. Germline lookup yields CDR1 LGHNA and CDR2 YSLEER. The CDR3 consists of 15 residues. CDR3 protein: CASSQGDREGETQYF. The CDR3 nucleotides are TGCGCCAGCAGCCAAGGGGACAGGGAGGGAGAGACCCAGTACTTC.

The chain joins TRBV4-1 to TRBJ1-1; D remains ambiguous. CDR1 and CDR2 from the germline V gene are MGHRA and YSYEKL. Trimming pared 4 bases from V and 3 bases from J, leaving 12 bases between. The CDR3 contains 14 residues. The CDR3 protein is CASSLRIEHTEAFF. The CDR3 nucleotides read TGCGCCAGCAGCCTTCGGATTGAACACACTGAAGCTTTCTTT.